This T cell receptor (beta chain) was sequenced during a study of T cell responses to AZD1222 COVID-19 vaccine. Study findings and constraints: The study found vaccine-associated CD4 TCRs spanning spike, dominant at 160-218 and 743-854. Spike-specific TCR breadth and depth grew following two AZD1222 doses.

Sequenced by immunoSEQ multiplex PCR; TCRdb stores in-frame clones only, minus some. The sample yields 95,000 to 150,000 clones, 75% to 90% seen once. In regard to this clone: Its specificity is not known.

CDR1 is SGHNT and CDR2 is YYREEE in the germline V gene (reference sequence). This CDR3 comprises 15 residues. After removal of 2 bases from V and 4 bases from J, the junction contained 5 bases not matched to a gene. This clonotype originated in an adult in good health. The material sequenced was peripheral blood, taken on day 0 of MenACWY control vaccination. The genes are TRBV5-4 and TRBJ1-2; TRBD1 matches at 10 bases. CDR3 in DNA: TGTGCCAGCAGCTTTGGACAGGGGGAGGTCTATGGCTACACCTTC. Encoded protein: CASSFGQGEVYGYTF.